This T cell receptor (beta chain) was captured in a study of PD-1 blockade in classical Hodgkin lymphoma. Every one of the patients relapsed after autologous stem cell transplantation (brentuximab vedotin exposure was variable). The trim removed 3 bases at V and 7 bases at J, leaving 12 bases unmatched. The CDR3 spans 15 residues. Germline V gives CDR1 LNHNV, CDR2 YYDKDF (reference sequence). Whole-study findings and limits: A reduction in baseline TCR diversity was reportedly seen in newly diagnosed patients relative to healthy donors. At C4D1, TCR diversity had climbed significantly for CD4+ cells, though not for CD8+ cells.

Assay used: immunoSEQ multiplex PCR; TCRdb lists only in-frame clones, some missing. The repertoire includes just under 30,000 clones, around 71% of them detected once, and 4% sits in the top ten. Comments on this clone: Its antigen is not known.

This TCR was recovered from a human donor with classical Hodgkin lymphoma. This rearrangement joins TRBV15 to TRBJ2-7; 7 bases align to TRBD1. This material consisted of peripheral blood mononuclear cells (PBMCs), taken before the second cycle of nivolumab. The CDR3 reads CATSRDRTPLGEQYF. The CDR3 nucleotides are TGTGCCACCAGCAGGGACAGGACGCCTCTCGGTGAGCAGTACTTC.